This TCR beta chain is from a study of T cell responses to AZD1222 COVID-19 vaccine. Study summary: Whether given at about 4 or about 12 weeks, second doses were pooled.

General study results and limits: Females made up more of the donors, who were largely white British, and clonal diversity may have come out too low. Samples come after the peak T cell response, not at day 14.

Regarding this clone: Its antigen is not identified.

Clones were sequenced by immunoSEQ multiplex PCR, and TCRdb holds only the in-frame ones, with some missing. The sample has 130,000 or so clones, around 94% seen once; the top ten hold over 1.5%. The sequences come from peripheral blood, collected on day 0 of AZD1222 vaccination. The TCR originated in an adult in good health.

The CDR3 sequence: CASSPGTDTQYF. The CDR3 coding sequence is TGTGCCAGCAGCCCCGGAACAGATACGCAGTATTTT. The gene calls are TRBV12-3 or TRBV12-4 and TRBJ2-3; D gene unclear. The CDR3 is 12 residues long. V was cut by 6 bases and J by 3 bases, with 7 bases left in between.